The clone carrying this TCR beta chain showed up many times. The data originate from a study of CD8 T cells in ankylosing spondylitis. Making use of molecular barcodes, quantitative 5'-RACE generated TCR beta libraries. TCRdb fed the 5' RACE reads into MiXCR, producing one record per CDR3 protein. Of 150,000 or so distinct CDR3 sequences listed, roughly 12% are singletons. CDR1 is SQVTM, CDR2 ANQGSEA, per germline. V lost 4 bases to trimming and J lost 5 bases, with 18 bases between them. The CDR3 is 15 residues long. The clonotype comes from a male donor with ankylosing spondylitis or in good health (not recorded which). Sequenced input: blood, either unsorted or a sorted T cell fraction (not recorded which). The genes are TRBV29-1 and TRBJ1-5; D is undetermined. The CDR3 DNA is TGCAGCGTTGTTCTTATGGAGAGCGCAGATCAGCCCCAGCATTTT. This codes for CSVVLMESADQPQHF.